This T cell receptor beta chain was retrieved from a study of cytomegalovirus exposure and HLA in healthy donors. A remark on this clone: Its specificity is not known.

Researchers ran the PCR with 60 Vbeta and 13 Jbeta primers. Using immunoSEQ multiplex PCR, the repertoire was profiled, and TCRdb retains in-frame clones only, with some absent. In the table there are around 150,000 clones, roughly 77% of which are singletons. The study's findings and limits: Rare TCR sequences dominated, though some public TCRs recurred in many donors. Immune exposure information available was restricted to CMV serostatus.

This clonotype originated in a middle-aged man in good health and CMV-seropositive. The specimen sequenced was PBMCs.

The CDR3 nucleotides are TGTGCCAGCAGCTTGCTCTTAGGGACAGGGTTTGGCACTGAAGCTTTCTTT. It is translated as CASSLLLGTGFGTEAFF. The chain joins TRBV5-4 to TRBJ1-1, with 9 bases aligning to TRBD1. Germline V gene lookup returns CDR1 SGHNT and CDR2 YYREEE (reference sequence). The CDR3 has 17 amino acids. V was clipped by 1 base and J by 4 bases; unmatched bases: 11.